This T cell receptor (beta chain) was recorded in a study of cytomegalovirus exposure and HLA in healthy donors (dated 2017 in TCRdb). About the full investigation: In an earlier analysis of 587 of the donors, about 270 Gb of sequence data and 90 million to 120 million unique TCR beta sequences from about 179 million T cells were reported. An early release covering some 640 HLA-typed donors comprised about 300 gigabases of sequencing data and roughly 85 million unique TCR sequences. Of the approximately 400 genotyped donors, roughly 76% were placed in the genetic ancestry cluster associated with self-reported Caucasian donors. The study aimed to test whether signatures of past pathogen exposure could be identified by cataloging public T cell receptors. The study profiled the T cell repertoires of 500 to 800 subjects by immunosequencing and related them to cytomegalovirus serostatus. Besides the first cohort of 666 subjects, a separate validation cohort made up of 120 or so different subjects was used. To predict cytomegalovirus infection status, the study brought together high-throughput TCR immunosequencing, statistical association of individual TCRs with disease status, and machine learning. In a later analysis, previously published TCR beta repertoires from 666 donors were re-analyzed and high-resolution HLA genotyping was added so that TCR occurrence patterns could be studied. Rather than using new phenotypic data, the later analysis identified candidate immune exposures from TCR beta sequences and from how often those sequences occurred across donors. In an earlier analysis of over 550 of the donors, high-throughput TCR beta sequencing was used to judge whether each TCR beta V gene segment behaved as functional or pseudogenic. Donor age, sex, ethnicity and CMV serostatus were compiled alongside the repertoire data. A later genetic analysis used genome-wide SNP genotypes for about 65% of the roughly 700 donors, treating that subset as a discovery cohort. Every discovery cohort repertoire had been produced on one sequencing platform. Class I and class II HLA loci were covered by the typing at four-digit resolution. Typing coverage differed by locus: A, B, C, DRB1 and DQB1 were typed in roughly 620-630 donors, DQA1 in 500 to 550, DPA1 in some 570, and DPB1 in 450 to 490. Five DR-DQ haplotypes were treated as single units for association and clustering because of strong linkage in the cohort. Among about 390 genotyped donors of the cohort, an average of 235,054 unique TCR beta nucleotide sequences were sequenced per donor, about a sixth of them non-productive. The research as a whole found: Because counts were too low, about 18 rarely observed V segments, including chromosome 9 orphons, were left out of the earlier analysis of several hundred of the donors. Sequencing depth was assumed to be roughly uniform across donors in the presence/absence analyses, though that assumption may not hold. In a later analysis, TCR association rates were found to vary across HLA loci, with the most associated TCRs seen for DRB1 alleles and the fewest for HLA-C alleles. The 87-base-pair reads could not distinguish some IMGT-functional V segments, including TRBV6-2 and TRBV6-3, so those segments were excluded. The sequencing pipeline was judged likely to have produced a cluster of highly shared sequence variants as a technical artifact. HLA typing was unavailable for some donors at each locus, so association tests used only the typed subset. The classifier was reported to diagnose cytomegalovirus status with high specificity and sensitivity in both the original and validation cohorts. Three of the identified cytomegalovirus-associated TCR beta chains were confirmed in vitro to be specific for cytomegalovirus antigens. A later genetic analysis reported fewer N-insertions in productive TCRs among donors in an Asian-associated ancestry cluster than the approximately 700-donor mean. Most TCR sequences were seen in very few donors, while some public TCRs were found in many individuals. When HLA alleles, especially DR and DQ, strongly co-occurred, TCR associations were difficult to assign to individual alleles. The cohort was sequenced for TCR beta chains only, and without alpha or paired-chain data the features that could be detected were limited. Immune exposure information for the cohort was limited to CMV serostatus. Compared with equally common non-associated chains, HLA-associated TCR beta chains in a later analysis were more clonally expanded and had lower generation probabilities. The study gave a list of under 200 TCR beta chains associated with cytomegalovirus. A later genetic analysis associated a missense DCLRE1C variant with V-gene and J-gene trimming of TCR beta chains, and an independent cohort replicated the association. Broadly in line with IMGT annotations, most TCR beta V segments showed up in productive rearrangements about 87% or about 30% of the time in an earlier analysis of some 590 of the donors. It was suggested by the authors that the approach could potentially be generalized to other disease states and immunological phenotypes. In a later analysis, several top co-occurrence clusters were reported to appear linked to parvovirus B19, influenza, CMV and Epstein-Barr virus. According to a later analysis, most CMV-associated TCR beta chains appeared to be HLA-restricted, and the HLA associations seemed to be driven largely by CMV exposure. Correlated functional status among segregating V segments might be attributable to linkage disequilibrium, but an unknown experimental factor could not be ruled out. A further reported finding was that TCR beta sequences accurately predicted the HLA-A and HLA-B alleles for most subjects in the first cohort. At a false discovery rate of 0.05, a later analysis linked 15,000 to 20,000 TCR beta sequences to specific HLA alleles.

In total, roughly 710 healthy bone marrow donors made up the cohort. Cohort members were all nominally healthy when sampled, although unrecorded immune exposures were likely present. The donor was CMV seropositive and was included in the group of 250 to 300 seropositive cohort members. A peripheral blood sample was collected from each donor, and TCR beta sequencing was performed on peripheral blood mononuclear cells. The Qiagen DNeasy Blood Extraction Kit was used to extract genomic DNA from the blood cell samples. Receptors were amplified or captured by the immunoSEQ multiplex PCR assay. A mixture of 60 forward primers for TCR Vbeta segments and 13 reverse primers for TCR Jbeta segments was used in the multiplex PCR. A multiplex PCR assay on genomic DNA amplified the CDR3 region of rearranged TCR beta genes. On the Illumina HiSeq System, the amplified TCR beta libraries were sequenced as 87-base-pair reads. On the authors' methods: A later analysis tallied tens of millions of unique TCR beta chains across the 700 or so repertoires, and about 12 million of those chains were shared by two or more donors. Raw reads were error-corrected and collapsed into unique sequences by a nearest-neighbor algorithm in which closely related sequences were merged to remove PCR and sequencing errors. To assign V, D and J gene segments, CDR3 sequences were aligned to IMGT reference sequences. For a sequence to be retained, a match of at least six nucleotides to both a V gene segment and a J gene segment was required. A rearrangement was called productive if the CDR3 had no stop codons and remained in frame with V and J, and every other rearrangement was called non-productive. Following IMGT convention, CDR3 was defined as the stretch from the second conserved V-encoded cysteine to the conserved J-encoded phenylalanine. Sequences without an unambiguous match to a single V gene segment were excluded from the earlier analysis of a few hundred of the donors. In an earlier analysis of a few hundred of the donors, a V segment was called functional when productive rearrangements were above 56.7%, and segregating when the standard deviation between donors exceeded 5%. To diagnose cytomegalovirus status from the catalog of TCR beta chain sequences, a statistical classification framework was built. In a later analysis, TCR nucleotide sequences were compared against IMGT/GENE-DB human TR gene sequences so that V and J genes could be assigned. The TCRdist pipeline was used in a later analysis to assign CDR3 sequences and most-parsimonious VDJ recombination scenarios. In a later analysis, every TCR beta chain was defined by the combination of its CDR3 amino acid sequence and its V-gene family, and reads without a unique V-gene family were dropped. To address suspected cross-contamination and a sequencing artifact, a later analysis removed several hundred highly shared, low-generation-probability nucleotide sequences. In a later analysis, a clonal expansion index for each public chain was calculated from normalized within-repertoire ranks of inferred template counts. A later analysis computed generation probabilities with a VDJ recombination model fitted to out-of-frame rearrangements, and checked the results against IGoR. In a later analysis, hypergeometric tests were used to score TCR-TCR, TCR-HLA and TCR-CMV co-occurrence, with a repertoire-size bias correction applied to TCR pairs. A later analysis estimated false discovery rates by permuting HLA or CMV assignments 20 times. In a later analysis, co-occurring TCRs were grouped with DBSCAN, and TCRdist sequence similarity was added when clustering was performed within HLA-allele-positive subsets. Repertoires with fewer than 30,000 or more than 120,000 public chains were left out of co-occurrence clustering, as were four to six repertoires with anomalous nucleotide sharing. TCRdb's version of the immuneACCESS table is confined to in-frame rearrangements and falls short of the full clone set. An unresolved V gene accounts for under half of the shortfall where checked; the remainder is of unknown origin. For V, J and clone size, that table is used; D and trimming come from the DNA. A total of about 170,000 clones appear in this sample, approximately 80% of them only once. The ten biggest clones cover about 7% of the sample.

The CDR3 runs 21 residues from the cysteine to the phenylalanine. Only the CDR3 region is kept as DNA, spanning 63 bases read in frame from base 1. Unmatched junction bases come to 17, with V trimmed by 1 base and J by 5 bases. The germline V gene specifies LGHNA as CDR1 and YSLEER as CDR2. Only one count was recorded for this clone. The target of this receptor is not known. Per-base qualities were not stored, and no clone one base away is much larger. The sequence came from a man in his thirties or forties in good health and CMV-seropositive. Input material: PBMCs. Recombination joined TRBV4-3 with TRBJ2-2; 12 nucleotides in the junction match TRBD2. The CDR3: CASSQVVSSGGDWRLTGELFF. The sequenced DNA is TGCGCCAGCAGCCAAGTTGTCTCTAGCGGGGGGGATTGGAGGTTGACCGGGGAGCTGTTTTTT.